This T cell receptor (beta chain) was obtained from a study of CD8 T cells in ankylosing spondylitis. The CDR3 sequence is 16 residues long. The ends lost 0 bases at V and 3 bases at J; junction bases unmatched: 6. Germline V gives CDR1 SGHTA, CDR2 FQGNSA. Scientists made TCR beta libraries using quantitative 5'-RACE with molecular barcodes. TCRdb analysed the 5' RACE reads with MiXCR anew, one entry per CDR3 protein. The sample has around 330,000 distinct CDR3 sequences; roughly 10% are singletons. The source material was blood, either unsorted or a sorted T cell fraction (not recorded which). V is TRBV7-2 and J is TRBJ2-5; TRBD2 matches at 8 bases. The source of this sequence is a female donor with ankylosing spondylitis or in good health (not recorded which). The CDR3 region has the DNA TGTGCCAGCAGCTTAGCGCGGCTAGCGGGTAAAGAGACCCAGTACTTC. Translated: CASSLARLAGKETQYF.